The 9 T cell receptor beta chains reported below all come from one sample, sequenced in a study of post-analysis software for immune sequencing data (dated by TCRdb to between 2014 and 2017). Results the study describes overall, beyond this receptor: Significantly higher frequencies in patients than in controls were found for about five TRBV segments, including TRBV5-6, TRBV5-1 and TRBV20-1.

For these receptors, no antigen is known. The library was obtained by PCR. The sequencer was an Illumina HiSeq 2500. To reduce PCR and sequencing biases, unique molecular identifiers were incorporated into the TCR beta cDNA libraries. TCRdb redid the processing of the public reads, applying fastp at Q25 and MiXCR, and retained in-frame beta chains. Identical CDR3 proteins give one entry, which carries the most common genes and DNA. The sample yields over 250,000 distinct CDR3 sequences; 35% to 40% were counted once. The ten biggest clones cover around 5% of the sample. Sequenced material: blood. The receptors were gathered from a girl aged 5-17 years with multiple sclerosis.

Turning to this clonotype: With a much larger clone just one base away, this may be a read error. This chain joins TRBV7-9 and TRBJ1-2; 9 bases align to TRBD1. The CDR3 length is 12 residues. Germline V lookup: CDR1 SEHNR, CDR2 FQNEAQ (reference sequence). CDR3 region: CVSDRTGDGYTF. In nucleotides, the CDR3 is TGTGTCAGCGATAGGACAGGGGATGGCTACACCTTC.

CDR3 in amino acids: CASSLRWGDEQYF. As DNA, the CDR3 is TGTGCCAGCAGCTTACGGTGGGGTGACGAGCAGTACTTC. This chain connects TRBV7-3 to TRBJ2-4; unclear D gene. The better agreement between TRBJ2-7 and the DNA end casts doubt on the J call. Germline V gives CDR1 SGHTA, CDR2 FQGTGA. This CDR3 spans 13 amino acids.

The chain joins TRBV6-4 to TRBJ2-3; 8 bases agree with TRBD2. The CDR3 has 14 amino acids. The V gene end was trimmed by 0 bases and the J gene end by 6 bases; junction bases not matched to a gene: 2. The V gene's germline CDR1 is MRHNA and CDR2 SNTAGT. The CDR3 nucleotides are TGTGCCAGCAGTGACTCGAGACTAGCGGATACGCAGTATTTT. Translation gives CASSDSRLADTQYF.

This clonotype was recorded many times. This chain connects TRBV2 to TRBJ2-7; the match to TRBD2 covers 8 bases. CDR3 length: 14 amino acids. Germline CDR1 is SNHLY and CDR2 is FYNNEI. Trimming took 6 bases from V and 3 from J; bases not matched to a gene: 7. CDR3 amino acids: CASSPPGLGYEQYF. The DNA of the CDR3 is TGTGCCAGCAGCCCACCGGGACTAGGCTACGAGCAGTACTTC.

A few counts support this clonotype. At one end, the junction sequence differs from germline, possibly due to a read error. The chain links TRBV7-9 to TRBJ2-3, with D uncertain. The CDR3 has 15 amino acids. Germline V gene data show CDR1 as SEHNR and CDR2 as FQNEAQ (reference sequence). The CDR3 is CVSSLTDPSTDTQYF. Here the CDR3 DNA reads TGTGTCAGCAGCCTAACGGACCCTAGCACAGATACGCAGTATTTT. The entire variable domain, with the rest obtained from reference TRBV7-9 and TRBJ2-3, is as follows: DTGVSQNPRHKITKRGQNVTFRCDPISEHNRLYWYRQTLGQGPEFLTYFQNEAQLEKSRLLSDRFSAERPKGSFSTLEIQRTEQGDSAMYLCVSSLTDPSTDTQYFGPGTRLTVL.

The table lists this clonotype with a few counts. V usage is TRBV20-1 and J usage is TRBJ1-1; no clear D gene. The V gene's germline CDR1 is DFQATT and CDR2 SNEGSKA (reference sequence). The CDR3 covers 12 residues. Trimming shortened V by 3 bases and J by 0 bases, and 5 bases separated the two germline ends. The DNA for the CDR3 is TGCAGTGCTAGTTTGATGAACACTGAAGCTTTCTTT. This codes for CSASLMNTEAFF.

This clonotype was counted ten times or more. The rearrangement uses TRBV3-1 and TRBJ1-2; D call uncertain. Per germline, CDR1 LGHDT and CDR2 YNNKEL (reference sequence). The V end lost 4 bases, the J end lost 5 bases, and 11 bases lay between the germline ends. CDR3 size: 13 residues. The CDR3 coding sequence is TGTGCCAGCAGCCTCGACGCAGGTTATGGCTACACCTTC. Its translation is CASSLDAGYGYTF.

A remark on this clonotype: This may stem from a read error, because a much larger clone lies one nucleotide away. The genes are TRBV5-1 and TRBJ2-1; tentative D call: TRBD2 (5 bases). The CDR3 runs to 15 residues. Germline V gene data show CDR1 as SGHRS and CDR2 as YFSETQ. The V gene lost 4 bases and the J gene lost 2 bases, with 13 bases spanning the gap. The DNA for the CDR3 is TGCGCCAGCAGCCCACCGGGGAGCCCCTACAATGAGCAGTTCTTC. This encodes CASSPPGSPYNEQFF.

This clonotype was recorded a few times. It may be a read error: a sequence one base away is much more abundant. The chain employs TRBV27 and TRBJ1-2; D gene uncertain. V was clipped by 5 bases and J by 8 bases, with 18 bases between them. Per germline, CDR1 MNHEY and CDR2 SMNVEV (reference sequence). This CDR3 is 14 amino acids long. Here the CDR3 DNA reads TGTGCCAGCAGTCCCCAAGAGGTAGTGAAAGGCTACACCTTC. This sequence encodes CASSPQEVVKGYTF.